These 3 T cell receptor beta chains originate from one sample sequenced in a study of Ad26.COV2.S vaccination and SARS-CoV-2 variants. Generated by immunoSEQ multiplex PCR, the TCRdb table keeps only in-frame clones and is missing some. The sample gives a few hundred thousand clones, around 87% of which show up once; roughly 3.1% is in the top ten. Treatment meaning: roughly 20 received Ad26.COV2.S at low or high dose, single or two shots; 5 received placebo; per-sample allocation not given. Collection of the samples took place on day 63 after the first injection of vaccine or placebo. This material consisted of peripheral blood, taken in a trial of Ad26.COV2.S vaccine versus placebo. The source of these receptors is a person between 18 and 59 years old who received the Ad26.COV2.S COVID-19 vaccine or a placebo.

The chain uses TRBV7-9 and TRBJ1-6, with 9 bases lining up with TRBD1. Germline CDR1 reads SEHNR; CDR2 reads FQNEAQ (reference sequence). Trimming took 6 bases from V and 3 from J; bases not matched to a gene: 6. The CDR3 is 16 residues long. The CDR3 loop reads CASSFDRGIYNSPLHF. The CDR3 DNA sequence: TGTGCCAGCAGTTTCGACAGGGGGATCTATAATTCACCCCTCCACTTT.

V is TRBV3-1 (or the pseudogene TRBV3-2) and J is TRBJ2-7; 11 bases line up with TRBD2. Germline CDR1 LGHDT, CDR2 YNNKEL (reference sequence). The J segment lost 4 bases and the V segment lost 4 bases, leaving 3 bases of the junction unmatched. CDR3 length equals 14 residues. The CDR3 loop reads CASSLGTSGYEQYF. CDR3 nucleotides: TGTGCCAGCAGCCTTGGGACTAGCGGATACGAGCAGTACTTC.

The chain couples TRBV27 to TRBJ2-7, with D tentatively TRBD2 (5 bases). V shed 2 bases and J shed 7 bases, with 12 bases lying between them. CDR3 length equals 13 residues. The germline CDR1 and CDR2 sequences are MNHEY and SMNVEV (reference sequence). CDR3 region: CASSLATGGEQYF. CDR3 DNA: TGTGCCAGCAGTTTAGCGACGGGCGGGGAGCAGTACTTC.